This T cell receptor beta chain was sequenced during a study of blood T cells in healthy people across ages. PCR was performed a second time for 7 to 11 cycles using a sample-barcoded 5' primer and a J-beta primer mix. A single record per CDR3 protein comes from TCRdb applying MiXCR to the 5' RACE reads. The sample includes 1 million or so distinct CDR3 sequences, more than 40% of them seen just once. The CDR3 runs 14 residues. The study's findings and limits: As naive T cell percentage varied, TCR beta diversity correlated strongly with it. Older individuals had lower TCR beta diversity per million T cells (the decline was roughly linear). Long-lived and aged donors differed, with more naive CD4+ cells and higher diversity in the long-lived.

On this clonotype: Its antigen is undetermined.

This TCR came from a woman aged 55-70 years in good health. The V gene is TRBV12-3 or TRBV12-4, the J gene TRBJ2-4; 11 bases fit TRBD2. With the DNA end fitting TRBJ2-7 better, the J assignment may be wrong. Input material: blood. In DNA, the CDR3 is TGTGCCAGCAGCGAGACTAGCGGGAATGACGAGCAGTACTTC. Residues: CASSETSGNDEQYF.